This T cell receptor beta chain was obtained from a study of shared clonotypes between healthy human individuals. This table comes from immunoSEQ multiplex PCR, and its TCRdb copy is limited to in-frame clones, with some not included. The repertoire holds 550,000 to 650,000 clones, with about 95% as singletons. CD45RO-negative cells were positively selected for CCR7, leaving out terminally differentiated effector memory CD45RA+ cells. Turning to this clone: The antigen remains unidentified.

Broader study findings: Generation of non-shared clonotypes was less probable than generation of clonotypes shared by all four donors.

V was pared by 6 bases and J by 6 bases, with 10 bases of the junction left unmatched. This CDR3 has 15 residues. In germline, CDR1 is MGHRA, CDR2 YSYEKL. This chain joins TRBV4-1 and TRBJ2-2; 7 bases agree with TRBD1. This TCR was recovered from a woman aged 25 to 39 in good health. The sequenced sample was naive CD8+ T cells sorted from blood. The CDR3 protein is CASSPSQGVAGELFF. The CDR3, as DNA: TGCGCCAGCAGTCCAAGCCAGGGGGTGGCCGGGGAGCTGTTTTTT.